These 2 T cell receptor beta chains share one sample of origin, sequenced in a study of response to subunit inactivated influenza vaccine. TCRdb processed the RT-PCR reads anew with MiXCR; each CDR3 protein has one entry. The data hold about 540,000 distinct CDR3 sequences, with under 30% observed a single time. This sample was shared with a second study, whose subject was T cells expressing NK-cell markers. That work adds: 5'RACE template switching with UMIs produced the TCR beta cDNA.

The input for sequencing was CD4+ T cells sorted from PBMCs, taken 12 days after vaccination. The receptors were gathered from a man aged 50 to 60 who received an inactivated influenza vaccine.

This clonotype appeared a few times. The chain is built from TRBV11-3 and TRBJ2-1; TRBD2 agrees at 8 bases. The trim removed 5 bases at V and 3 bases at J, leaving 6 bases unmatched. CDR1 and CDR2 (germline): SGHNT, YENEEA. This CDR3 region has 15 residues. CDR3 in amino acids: CASSPPGGNYNEQFF. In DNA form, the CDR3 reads TGTGCCAGCAGCCCCCCGGGGGGGAACTACAATGAGCAGTTCTTC.

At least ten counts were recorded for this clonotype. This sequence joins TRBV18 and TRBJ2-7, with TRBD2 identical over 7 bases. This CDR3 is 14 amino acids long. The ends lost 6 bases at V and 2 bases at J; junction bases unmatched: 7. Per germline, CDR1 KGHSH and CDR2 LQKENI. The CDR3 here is CASSPTGLAYEQYF. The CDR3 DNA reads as TGTGCCAGCTCGCCTACAGGACTAGCCTACGAGCAGTACTTC.